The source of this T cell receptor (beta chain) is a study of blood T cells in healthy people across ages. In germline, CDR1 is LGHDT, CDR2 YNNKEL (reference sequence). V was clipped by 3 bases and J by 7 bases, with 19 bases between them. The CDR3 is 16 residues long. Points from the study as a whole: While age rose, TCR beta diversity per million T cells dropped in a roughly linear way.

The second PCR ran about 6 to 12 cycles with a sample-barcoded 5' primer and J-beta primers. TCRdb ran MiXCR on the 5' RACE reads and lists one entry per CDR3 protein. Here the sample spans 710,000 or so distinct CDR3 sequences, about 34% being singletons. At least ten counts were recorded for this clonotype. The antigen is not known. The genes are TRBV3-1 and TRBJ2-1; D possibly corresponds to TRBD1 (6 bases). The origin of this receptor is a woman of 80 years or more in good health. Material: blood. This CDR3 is CASSHTGTLRGNEQFF. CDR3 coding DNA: TGTGCCAGCAGCCATACCGGGACGCTAAGGGGGAATGAGCAGTTCTTC.